The present entry profiles one T cell receptor beta chain with its context. The antigen is not known. The sample belongs to a study of beta chain features in type 1 diabetes. Whole-study results and caveats: Reduced insertions and increased deletions marked VDJ junctions in type 1 diabetes patients. Healthy donors had naive, central memory and Treg TCRB repertoires that appeared less similar than those seen among patients. Type 1 diabetes patients had moderately but significantly shorter TCRB CDR3s in all four CD4+ subsets.

Expressed TCRB transcripts were sequenced after all isolated RNA was converted to cDNA. The study sequenced naive, central memory and regulatory T cell samples to an average of about 3.5 million reads. Produced via immunoSEQ multiplex PCR; TCRdb's table is partial and in-frame only. The sample contains roughly 370,000 clones, about 14% of which appear only once. Source material: naive CD4+ T cells from blood. The sequence derives from a young man in good health.

In nucleotides, the CDR3 is TGTGCCTGGAGTGTGGGGGCCTTTCAAGAGACCCAGTACTTC. This encodes CAWSVGAFQETQYF. J is TRBJ2-5 and V is TRBV30; possible D gene TRBD1, 6 bases. V was shortened by 0 bases and J by 2 bases, with 10 bases between the two germline ends. This CDR3 comprises 14 residues. The germline CDR1 and CDR2 sequences are GTSNPN and SVGIG (reference sequence). Based on the CDR3 plus reference TRBV30 and TRBJ2-5, the full variable domain is SQTIHQWPATLVQPVGSPLSLECTVEGTSNPNLYWYRQAAGRGLQLLFYSVGIGQISSEVPQNLSASRPQDRQFILSSKKLLLSDSGFYLCAWSVGAFQETQYFGPGTRLLVL.